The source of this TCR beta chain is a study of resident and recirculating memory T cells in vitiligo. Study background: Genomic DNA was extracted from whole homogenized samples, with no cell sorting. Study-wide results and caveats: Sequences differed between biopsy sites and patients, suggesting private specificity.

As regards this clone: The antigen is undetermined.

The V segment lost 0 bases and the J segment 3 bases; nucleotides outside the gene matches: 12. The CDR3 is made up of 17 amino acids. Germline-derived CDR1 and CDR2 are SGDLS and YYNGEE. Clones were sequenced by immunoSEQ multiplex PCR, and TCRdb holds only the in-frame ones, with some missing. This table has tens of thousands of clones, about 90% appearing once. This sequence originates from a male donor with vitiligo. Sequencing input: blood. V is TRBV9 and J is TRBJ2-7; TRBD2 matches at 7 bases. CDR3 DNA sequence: TGTGCCAGCAGCGTAGGGCCCGGGGCTAGCGGAAACTACGAGCAGTACTTC. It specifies CASSVGPGASGNYEQYF.